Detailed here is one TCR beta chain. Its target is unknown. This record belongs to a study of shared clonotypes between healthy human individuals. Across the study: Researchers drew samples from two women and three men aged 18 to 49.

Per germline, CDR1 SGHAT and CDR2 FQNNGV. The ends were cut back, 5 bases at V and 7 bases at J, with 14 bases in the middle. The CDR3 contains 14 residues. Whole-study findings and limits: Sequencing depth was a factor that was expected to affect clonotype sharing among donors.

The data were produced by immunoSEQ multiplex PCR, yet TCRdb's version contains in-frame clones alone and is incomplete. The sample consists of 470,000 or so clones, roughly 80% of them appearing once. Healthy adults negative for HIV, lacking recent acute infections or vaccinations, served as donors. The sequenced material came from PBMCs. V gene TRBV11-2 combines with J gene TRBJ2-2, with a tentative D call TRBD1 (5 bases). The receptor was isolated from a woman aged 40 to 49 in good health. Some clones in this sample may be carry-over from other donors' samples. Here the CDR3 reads CASSLAGLGGELFF. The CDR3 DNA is TGTGCCAGCAGCCTGGCAGGGCTGGGCGGGGAGCTGTTTTTT. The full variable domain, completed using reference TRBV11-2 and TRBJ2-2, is EAGVAQSPRYKIIEKRQSVAFWCNPISGHATLYWYQQILGQGPKLLIQFQNNGVVDDSQLPKDRFSAERLKGVDSTLKIQPAKLEDSAVYLCASSLAGLGGELFFGEGSRLTVL.